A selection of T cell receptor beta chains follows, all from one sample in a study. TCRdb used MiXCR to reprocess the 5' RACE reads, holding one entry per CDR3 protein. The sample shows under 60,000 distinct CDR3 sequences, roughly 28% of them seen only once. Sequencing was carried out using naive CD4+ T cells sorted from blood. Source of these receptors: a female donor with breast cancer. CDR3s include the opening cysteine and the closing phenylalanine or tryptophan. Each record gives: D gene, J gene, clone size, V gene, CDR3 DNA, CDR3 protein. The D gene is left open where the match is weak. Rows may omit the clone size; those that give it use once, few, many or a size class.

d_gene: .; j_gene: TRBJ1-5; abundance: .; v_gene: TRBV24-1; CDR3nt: TGTGCCACCAGCGCTGGAAGGGAAGGTAGCAATCAGCCCCAGCATTTT; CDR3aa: CATSAGREGSNQPQHF
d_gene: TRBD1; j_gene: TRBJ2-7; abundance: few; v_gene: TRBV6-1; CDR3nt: TGTGCCAGCAGTAGACAGGGGGCGTTCGCGTACGAGCAGTACTTC; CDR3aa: CASSRQGAFAYEQYF
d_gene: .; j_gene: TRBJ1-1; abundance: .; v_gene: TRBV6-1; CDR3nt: TGTGCCAGCAGTGAAGTCGGATCAGTATCAAACACTGAAGCTTTCTTT; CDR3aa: CASSEVGSVSNTEAFF
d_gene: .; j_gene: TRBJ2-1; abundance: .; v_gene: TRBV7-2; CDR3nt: TGTGCCAGCGACGAGGGGAGATACGAGCAGTTCTTC; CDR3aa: CASDEGRYEQFF
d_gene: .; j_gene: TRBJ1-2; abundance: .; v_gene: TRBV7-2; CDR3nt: TGTGCCAGCAGCTCAGGACAGAACTATGGCTACACCTTC; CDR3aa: CASSSGQNYGYTF
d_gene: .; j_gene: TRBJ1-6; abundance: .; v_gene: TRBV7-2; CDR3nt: TGTGCCAGCAGCTTATTCCGGGGTTTCTATAATTCACCCCTCCACTTT; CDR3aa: CASSLFRGFYNSPLHF
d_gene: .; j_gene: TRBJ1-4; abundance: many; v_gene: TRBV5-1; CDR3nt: TGCGCCAGCAGCCCGCAGGCCGCCTTGAATGAAAAACTGTTTTTT; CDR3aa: CASSPQAALNEKLFF
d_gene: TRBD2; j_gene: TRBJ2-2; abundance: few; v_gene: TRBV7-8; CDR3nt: TGTGCCAGCAGCGAGCGGGGGGGATACACCGGGGAGCTGTTTTTT; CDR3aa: CASSERGGYTGELFF
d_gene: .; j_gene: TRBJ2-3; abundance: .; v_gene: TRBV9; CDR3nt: TGTGCCAGCAGCGTAGACCGGACAGCGTCCACAGATACGCAGTATTTT; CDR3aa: CASSVDRTASTDTQYF
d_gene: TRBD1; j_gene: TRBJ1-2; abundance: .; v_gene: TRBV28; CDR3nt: TGTGCCAGCAGTTTACCCGGGACAGTTGGCTACACCTTC; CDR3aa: CASSLPGTVGYTF
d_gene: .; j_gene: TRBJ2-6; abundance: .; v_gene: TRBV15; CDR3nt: TGTGCCACCAGCAGATACAAATGGACGGCAACCATCTCTGGGGCCAACGTCCTGACTTTC; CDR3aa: CATSRYKWTATISGANVLTF
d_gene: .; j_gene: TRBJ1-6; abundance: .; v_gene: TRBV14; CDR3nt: TGTGCCAGCAGCCAGGTGGGGCCATCACCCCTCCACTTT; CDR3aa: CASSQVGPSPLHF
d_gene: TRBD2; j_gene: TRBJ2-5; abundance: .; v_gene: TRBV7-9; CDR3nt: TGTGCCAGCAGCGTCGGGACTAGAGGAGGCGAGACCCAGTACTTC; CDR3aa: CASSVGTRGGETQYF
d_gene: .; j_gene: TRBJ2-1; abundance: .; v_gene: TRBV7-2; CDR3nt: TGTGCCAGCAGCTTCCGGGACCACTACAATGAGCAGTTCTTC; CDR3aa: CASSFRDHYNEQFF
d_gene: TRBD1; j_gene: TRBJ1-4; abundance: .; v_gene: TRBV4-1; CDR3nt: TGCGCCAGCAGCTACGACAGGGCTGGGAAACTGTTTTTT; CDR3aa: CASSYDRAGKLFF
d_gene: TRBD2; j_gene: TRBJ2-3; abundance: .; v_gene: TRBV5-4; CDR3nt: TGTGCCAGCAGCCCGACTAGCGGGGTTAGCACAGATACGCAGTATTTT; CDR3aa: CASSPTSGVSTDTQYF
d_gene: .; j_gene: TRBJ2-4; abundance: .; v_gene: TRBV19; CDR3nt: TGTGCCAGTAGTATAAGAGGACGGGTGGACATTCAGTACTTC; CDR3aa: CASSIRGRVDIQYF
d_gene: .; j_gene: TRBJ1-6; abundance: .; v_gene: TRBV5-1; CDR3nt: TGCGCCAGCAGCTTGGACAGATGGGATTCACCCCTCCACTTT; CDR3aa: CASSLDRWDSPLHF
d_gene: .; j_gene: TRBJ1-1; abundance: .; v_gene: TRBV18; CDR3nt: TGTGCCAGCTCACCATCAAAACAGGGAGACACTGAAGCTTTCTTT; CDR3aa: CASSPSKQGDTEAFF
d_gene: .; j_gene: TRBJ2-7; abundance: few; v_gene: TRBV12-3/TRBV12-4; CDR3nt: TGTGCCAGCAGTCTACCCGCCATGACATACGAGCAGTACTTC; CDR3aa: CASSLPAMTYEQYF
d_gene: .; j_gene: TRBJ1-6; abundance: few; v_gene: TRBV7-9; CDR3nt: TGTGCCAGCAGCTTAGCGGCGGCTGGGGTTTATAATTCACCCCTCCACTTT; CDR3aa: CASSLAAAGVYNSPLHF
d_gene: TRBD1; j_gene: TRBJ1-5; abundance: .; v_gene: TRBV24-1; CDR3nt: TGTGCCACCAGTGATCTCCCTTACGACAGGGGGCGAAGCAATCAGCCCCAGCATTTT; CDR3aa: CATSDLPYDRGRSNQPQHF
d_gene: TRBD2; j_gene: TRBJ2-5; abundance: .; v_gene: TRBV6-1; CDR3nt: TGTACCAGCAGTGAAGGGAGGGGACGGGAGACCCAGTACTTC; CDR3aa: CTSSEGRGRETQYF
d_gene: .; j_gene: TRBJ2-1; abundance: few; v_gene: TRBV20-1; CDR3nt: TGCAGTGCTCCTACAGAGAGCAAGTTGAATGAGCAGTTCTTC; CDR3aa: CSAPTESKLNEQFF
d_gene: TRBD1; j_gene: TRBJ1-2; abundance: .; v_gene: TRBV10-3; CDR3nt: TGTGCCATCAGTGAGAGACAGGGAGGTGGCTACACCTTC; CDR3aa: CAISERQGGGYTF
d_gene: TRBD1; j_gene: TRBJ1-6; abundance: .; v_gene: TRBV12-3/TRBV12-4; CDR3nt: TGTGCCAGCAGTTTCCGGACAGGGGGAAGCTCACCCCTCCACTTT; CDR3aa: CASSFRTGGSSPLHF
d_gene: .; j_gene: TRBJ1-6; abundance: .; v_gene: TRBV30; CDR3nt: TGTGCCTGGTTGCCTTGGGATGGTCATAATTCACCCCTCCACTTT; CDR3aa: CAWLPWDGHNSPLHF
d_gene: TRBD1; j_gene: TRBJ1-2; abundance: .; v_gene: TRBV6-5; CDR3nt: TGTGCCGGCAGCGCAGGGGGAGAACTCAACTATGGCTACACCTTC; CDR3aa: CAGSAGGELNYGYTF
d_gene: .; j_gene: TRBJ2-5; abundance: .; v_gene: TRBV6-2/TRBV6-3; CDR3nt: TGTGCCAGCAGTACCAGGATGGAAGAGACCCAGTACTTC; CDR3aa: CASSTRMEETQYF
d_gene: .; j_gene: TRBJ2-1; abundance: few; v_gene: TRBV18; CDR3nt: TGTGCCAGCTCACCAAAGGGCGTCGGCAGCAACAATGAGCAGTTCTTC; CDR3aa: CASSPKGVGSNNEQFF
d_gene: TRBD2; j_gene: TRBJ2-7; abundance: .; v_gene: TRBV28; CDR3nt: TGTGCCAGCAGCGAACTAAGCGGGGGGGCGTCATACGAGCAGTACTTC; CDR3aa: CASSELSGGASYEQYF
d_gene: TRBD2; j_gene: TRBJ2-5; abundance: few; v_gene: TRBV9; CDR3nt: TGTGCCAGCAGCGTAGGGCCTAGCGGAGAAGAGACCCAGTACTTC; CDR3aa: CASSVGPSGEETQYF
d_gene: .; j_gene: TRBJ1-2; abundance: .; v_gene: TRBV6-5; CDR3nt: TGTGCCAGTTCGGTCAGTTATACGTTTGGCTACACCTTC; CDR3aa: CASSVSYTFGYTF
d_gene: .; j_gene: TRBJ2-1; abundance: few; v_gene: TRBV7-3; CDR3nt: TGTGCCAGCAGTTCACGCGACTCCTACAATGAGCAGTTCTTC; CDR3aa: CASSSRDSYNEQFF
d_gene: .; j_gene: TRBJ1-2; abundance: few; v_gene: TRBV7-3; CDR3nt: TGTGCCAGCAGCTTCGAGACAAACTATGGCTACACCTTC; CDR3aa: CASSFETNYGYTF
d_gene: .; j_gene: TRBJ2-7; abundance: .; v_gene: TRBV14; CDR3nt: TGTGCCAGCAGCCCGACTTATAGCGGACCCTCCTACGAGCAGTACTTC; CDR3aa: CASSPTYSGPSYEQYF
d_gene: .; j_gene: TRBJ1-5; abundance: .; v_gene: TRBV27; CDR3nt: TGTGCCAGCAGTTTATCGCAGTATTCCGCTCAGCCCCAGCATTTT; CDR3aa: CASSLSQYSAQPQHF
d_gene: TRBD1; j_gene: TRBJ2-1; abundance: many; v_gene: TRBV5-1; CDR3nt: TGCGCCAGCAGCTTGGAGGCGGGACAGGGTTACAATGAGCAGTTCTTC; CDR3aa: CASSLEAGQGYNEQFF
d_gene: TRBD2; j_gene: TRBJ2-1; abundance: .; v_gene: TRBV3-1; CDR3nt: TGTGCCAGCAGCCAAACTTTTGGCGGGGGGGAGTGGGAGCAGTTCTTC; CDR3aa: CASSQTFGGGEWEQFF
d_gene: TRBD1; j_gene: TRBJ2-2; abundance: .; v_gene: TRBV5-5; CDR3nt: TGTGCCAGCAGCACGACAGGGGTGGGGACCGGGGAGCTGTTTTTT; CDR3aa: CASSTTGVGTGELFF
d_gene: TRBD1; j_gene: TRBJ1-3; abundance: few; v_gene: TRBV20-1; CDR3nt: TGCAGTGCCGATTACAGGGGCGATAGCTCTGGAAACACCATATATTTT; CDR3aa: CSADYRGDSSGNTIYF
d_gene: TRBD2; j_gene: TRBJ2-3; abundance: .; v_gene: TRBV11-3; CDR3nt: TGTGCCAGCAGCTTGGCGGGGGGAAACACAGATACGCAGTATTTT; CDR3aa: CASSLAGGNTDTQYF
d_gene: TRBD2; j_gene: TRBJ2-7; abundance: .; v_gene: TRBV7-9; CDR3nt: TGTGCCAGCAGCGTAGCCGGGACTAGCGGGAGGGCCTACGAGCAGTACTTC; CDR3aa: CASSVAGTSGRAYEQYF
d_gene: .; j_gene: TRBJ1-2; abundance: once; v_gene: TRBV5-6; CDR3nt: TGTGCCAGCAGCCTCGATCGGCAGATCTATGGCTACACCTTC; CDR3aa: CASSLDRQIYGYTF
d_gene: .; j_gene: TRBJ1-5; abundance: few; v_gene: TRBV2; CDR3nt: TGTGCCAGCAGTGAATGGGTTAGGCAGCCCCAGCATTTT; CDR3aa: CASSEWVRQPQHF
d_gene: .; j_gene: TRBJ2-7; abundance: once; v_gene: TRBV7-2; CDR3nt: TGTGCCAGCAGCTCGGGCGTTGGGTACGAGCAGTGCTTC; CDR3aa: CASSSGVGYEQCF
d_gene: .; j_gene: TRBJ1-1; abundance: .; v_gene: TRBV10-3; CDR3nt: TGTGCCACGTGGACCGGGACGGCGAACACTGAAGCTTTCTTT; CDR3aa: CATWTGTANTEAFF